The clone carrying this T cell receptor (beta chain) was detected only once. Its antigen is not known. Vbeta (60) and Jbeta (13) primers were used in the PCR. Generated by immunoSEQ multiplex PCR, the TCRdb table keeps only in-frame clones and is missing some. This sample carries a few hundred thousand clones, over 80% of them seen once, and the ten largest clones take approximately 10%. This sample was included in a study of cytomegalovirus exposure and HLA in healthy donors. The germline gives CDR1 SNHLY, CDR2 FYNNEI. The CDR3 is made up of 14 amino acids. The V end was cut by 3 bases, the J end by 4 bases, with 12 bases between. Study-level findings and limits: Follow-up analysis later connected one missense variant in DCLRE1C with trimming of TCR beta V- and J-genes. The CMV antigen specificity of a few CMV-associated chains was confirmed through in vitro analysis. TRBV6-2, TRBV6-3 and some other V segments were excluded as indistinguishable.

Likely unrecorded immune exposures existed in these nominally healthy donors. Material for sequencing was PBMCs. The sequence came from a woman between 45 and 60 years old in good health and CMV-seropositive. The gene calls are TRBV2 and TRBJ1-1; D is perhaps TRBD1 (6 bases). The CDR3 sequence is CASSDQGTGTEAFF. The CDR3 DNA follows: TGTGCCAGCAGTGACCAGGGGACGGGCACTGAAGCTTTCTTT.